One and the same sample provided the 21 T cell receptor beta chains below, sequenced in a study of blood T cell repertoires in COVID-19 (dated by TCRdb to 2019 to 2021). Library method: the immunoSEQ multiplex PCR assay. This immuneACCESS table, as held by TCRdb, lists in-frame sequences with V and J called but not all clones. Of the missing ones, under half trace to an unresolved V gene in checked studies; the others have no known cause. This sample holds under 80,000 clones; about 89% were observed only once. The top ten clonotypes cover about 6.8% of the sample. Sequencing used peripheral blood. These receptors came from a man between 60 and 75 years old with acute or convalescent COVID-19.

This rearrangement joins TRBV7-2 to TRBJ2-5, with 9 bases lining up with TRBD2. After removal of 3 bases from V and 5 bases from J, the junction contained 4 bases not matched to a gene. Germline V lookup: CDR1 SGHTA, CDR2 FQGNSA. This CDR3 region has 14 residues. CDR3 loop: CASSLGLAAETQYF. CDR3 in DNA: TGTGCCAGCAGCTTGGGACTAGCAGCGGAGACCCAGTACTTC.

The genes are TRBV10-3 and TRBJ1-5, with TRBD1 matching 8 bases. This CDR3 spans 14 amino acids. V was pared by 3 bases and J by 11 bases, with 9 bases of the junction left unmatched. Germline V gene sequence: CDR1 ENHRY, CDR2 SYGVKD. The CDR3 region is CAISDPRDRSAQHF. Written as DNA, the CDR3 is TGTGCCATCAGTGACCCTCGGGACAGGTCTGCCCAGCATTTT.

The chain is built from TRBV6-5 and TRBJ1-6; TRBD1 matches 7 bases. Trimming at V came to 4 bases and at J to 7 bases, leaving 4 bases not matched to a gene. From germline, CDR1 is MNHEY and CDR2 SVGAGI. The CDR3 loop spans 14 amino acids. The CDR3 here is CASSSQGRNSPLHF. For the CDR3, the DNA is TGTGCCAGCAGTTCACAGGGGAGGAATTCACCCCTCCACTTT.

The chain is built from TRBV5-8 and TRBJ1-2; 8 bases match TRBD1. Germline V gene data show CDR1 as SGHTS and CDR2 as YDEGEE. CDR3 size: 16 residues. V lost 1 base, J lost 3 bases, and 8 bases stayed unmatched. The CDR3 DNA reads TGTGCCAGCAGCTTGTCTCTCCAGGGGGCGTACTATGGCTACACCTTC. Its protein product is CASSLSLQGAYYGYTF.

This rearrangement joins TRBV7-2 to TRBJ2-7, with 8 bases fitting TRBD2. CDR3 size: 15 residues. With 6 bases clipped from V and 4 bases from J, the junction kept 11 bases outside the gene matches. Germline values: CDR1 SGHTA, CDR2 FQGNSA. Here the CDR3 reads CASRQDSGGGYEQYF. For the CDR3, the DNA is TGTGCCAGCAGACAAGACAGCGGGGGAGGGTACGAGCAGTACTTC.

V is TRBV29-1 and J is TRBJ2-1, with TRBD1 as a possible D gene (5 bases). The CDR3 covers 15 residues. V was clipped by 0 bases and J by 3 bases, with 12 bases between them. Germline V gene sequence: CDR1 SQVTM, CDR2 ANQGSEA. CDR3 region: CSVEDLDRSYNEQFF. Here the CDR3 DNA reads TGCAGCGTTGAAGATCTCGACAGAAGCTACAATGAGCAGTTCTTC.

The V and J genes are TRBV2 and TRBJ2-2; D is ambiguous. The CDR3 totals 13 residues. The ends were cut back, 5 bases at V and 6 bases at J, with 10 bases in the middle. Germline lookup yields CDR1 SNHLY and CDR2 FYNNEI. The CDR3 coding sequence is TGTGCCAGCAGTCGCACACCCCCCGGGGAGCTGTTTTTT. Translation gives CASSRTPPGELFF.

This chain connects TRBV28 to TRBJ1-2, with a weak D call TRBD1 (5 bases). V lost 2 bases to trimming and J lost 8 bases, with 9 bases between them. CDR3 length: 12 residues. Looked up from germline, CDR1 is MDHEN and CDR2 is SYDVKM. CDR3 in amino acids: CASSLTSGGYTF. The CDR3 nucleotides are TGTGCCAGCAGTTTAACCTCAGGGGGCTACACCTTC.

The chain recombines TRBV5-6 with TRBJ2-1; 7 bases match TRBD2. CDR3 length equals 16 residues. Germline V lookup: CDR1 SGHDT, CDR2 YYEEEE. V shed 3 bases, J shed 2 bases, and the junction held 8 bases outside the gene matches. The chain's CDR3 is CASSSLAGVTYNEQFF. For the CDR3, the DNA is TGTGCCAGCAGCTCCCTTGCGGGGGTGACCTACAATGAGCAGTTCTTC.

The chain carries TRBV9 and TRBJ1-1, with D possibly being TRBD1 (5 bases). Germline CDR1 is SGDLS and CDR2 is YYNGEE. CDR3 size: 13 residues. V was cut by 0 bases and J by 5 bases, with 8 bases left in between. CDR3 DNA: TGTGCCAGCAGCGTAGGTCGGGGGACTGAAGCTTTCTTT. Translation gives CASSVGRGTEAFF.

The chain joins TRBV2 to TRBJ1-2; 9 positions agree with TRBD1. Germline CDR1 and CDR2: SNHLY and FYNNEI. CDR3 length: 13 amino acids. Trimming took 9 bases from V and 6 from J; bases not matched to a gene: 8. The CDR3 DNA reads TGTGCCAGTAACCGGGACAGGGCCAATGGCTACACCTTC. This codes for CASNRDRANGYTF. The full variable domain, completed using reference TRBV2 and TRBJ1-2, is EPEVTQTPSHQVTQMGQEVILRCVPISNHLYFYWYRQILGQKVEFLVSFYNNEISEKSEIFDDQFSVERPDGSNFTLKIRSTKLEDSAMYFCASNRDRANGYTFGSGTRLTVV.

The chain couples TRBV19 to TRBJ2-1; 8 bases are a match to TRBD2. CDR1 and CDR2 from the germline V gene are LNHDA and SQIVND (reference sequence). The V gene end was trimmed by 6 bases and the J gene end by 12 bases; junction bases not matched to a gene: 13. This CDR3 has 14 residues. The chain's CDR3 is CASSITNGGASQFF. CDR3 sequence (DNA): TGTGCCAGTAGCATAACCAACGGGGGGGCCTCGCAGTTCTTC.

The rearrangement uses TRBV6-6 and TRBJ1-1; D might be TRBD1 (6 bases). Germline V gives CDR1 MNHNY, CDR2 SVGAGI (reference sequence). The ends were cut back, 5 bases at V and 5 bases at J, with 21 bases in the middle. This CDR3 contains 16 residues. CDR3 protein: CASSQPGGARGTEAFF. The CDR3, as DNA: TGTGCCAGCAGTCAACCTGGGGGGGCCCGAGGGACTGAAGCTTTCTTT.

CDR3 loop: CASSPQTGVGGYTF. In DNA form, the CDR3 reads TGTGCCAGCAGCCCTCAAACAGGGGTGGGAGGCTACACCTTC. The V call is TRBV7-2, the J call TRBJ1-2, with 7 bases matching TRBD1. V was pared by 5 bases and J by 8 bases, with 11 bases of the junction left unmatched. The germline CDR1 and CDR2 sequences are SGHTA and FQGNSA. CDR3 length: 14 residues.

The genes are TRBV19 and TRBJ1-1, with D unresolved. The CDR3 runs to 13 residues. Deletions cut 6 bases from V and 3 bases from J, with 11 bases between. The germline gives CDR1 LNHDA, CDR2 SQIVND (reference sequence). The CDR3 here is CASRVTDYTEAFF. The CDR3 DNA reads TGTGCCAGTAGGGTCACAGATTACACTGAAGCTTTCTTT.

The genes are TRBV7-2 and TRBJ1-1; possible D gene TRBD1, 5 bases. With 5 bases removed from V and 4 bases from J, the gap between germline ends came to 20 bases. Germline-derived CDR1 and CDR2 are SGHTA and FQGNSA. The length of the CDR3 is 16 residues. In DNA, the CDR3 is TGTGCCAGCAGCCTCCCCTTCCAGGGTCGGATCACTGAAGCTTTCTTT. Encoded protein: CASSLPFQGRITEAFF.

The rearrangement uses TRBV20-1 and TRBJ1-5; maybe TRBD1 (6 bases). This CDR3 region has 15 residues. V lost 3 bases to trimming and J lost 9 bases, with 21 bases between them. Germline assignment: CDR1 DFQATT and CDR2 SNEGSKA (reference sequence). The CDR3 spells CSASPQGSESWPQHF. Here the CDR3 DNA reads TGCAGTGCTAGTCCACAGGGCAGTGAGTCGTGGCCCCAGCATTTT.

The chain couples TRBV19 to TRBJ1-4, with 8 bases identical to TRBD1. The CDR3 totals 16 residues. The germline CDR1 and CDR2 sequences are LNHDA and SQIVND (reference sequence). Losses at the gene ends were 9 bases for V and 0 bases for J; bases not matched to a gene: 9. The CDR3 nucleotides are TGTGCCAGCCGGGACGGACAGGGTGCAACTAATGAAAAACTGTTTTTT. This encodes CASRDGQGATNEKLFF.

This clone was found once. The V and J genes are TRBV5-4 and TRBJ1-1, with 9 bases aligning to TRBD1. The CDR3 has 17 amino acids. With V trimmed by 4 bases and J by 1 base, 11 bases remained unmatched. CDR1 and CDR2 from the germline V gene are SGHNT and YYREEE (reference sequence). The CDR3 coding sequence is TGTGCCAGCAGCAATCCATCTGGGACAGGGAAGAACACTGAAGCTTTCTTT. This sequence encodes CASSNPSGTGKNTEAFF.

V gene TRBV4-2 combines with J gene TRBJ2-7, with 8 bases fitting TRBD1. Germline V gene sequence: CDR1 LGHNA, CDR2 YNFKEQ. CDR3 size: 15 residues. J was trimmed by 5 bases and V by 2 bases; bases with no gene match: 8. The CDR3 coding sequence is TGTGCCAGCAGCCAAAGGACAGGGCCTTCTAACGAGCAGTACTTC. It codes for CASSQRTGPSNEQYF.

This chain links TRBV5-1 with TRBJ2-5, with D maybe TRBD1 (6 bases). This CDR3 has 16 residues. The germline CDR1 and CDR2 sequences are SGHRS and YFSETQ. V was cut by 1 base and J by 5 bases, with 18 bases left in between. Written as DNA, the CDR3 is TGCGCCAGCAGCTTGCCACAGGGTACCTCCTCGGAGACCCAGTACTTC. This codes for CASSLPQGTSSETQYF.